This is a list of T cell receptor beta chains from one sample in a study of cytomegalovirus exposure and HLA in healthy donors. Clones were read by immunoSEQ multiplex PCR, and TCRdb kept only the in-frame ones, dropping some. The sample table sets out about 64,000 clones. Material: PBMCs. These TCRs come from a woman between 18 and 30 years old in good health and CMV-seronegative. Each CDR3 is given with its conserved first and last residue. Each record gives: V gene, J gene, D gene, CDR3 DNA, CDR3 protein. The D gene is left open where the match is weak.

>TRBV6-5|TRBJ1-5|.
TGTGCCAGCAGTTACTCGGGTTCTCGTCTAGATCAGCCCCAGCATTTT
CASSYSGSRLDQPQHF
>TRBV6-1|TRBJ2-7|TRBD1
TGTGCCAGCAGTCCTACAGGGGTATCCGAGCAGTACTTC
CASSPTGVSEQYF
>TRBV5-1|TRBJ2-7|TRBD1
TGCGCCAGCAGCTTGGGGGACAGGGGCGAGCAGTACTTC
CASSLGDRGEQYF
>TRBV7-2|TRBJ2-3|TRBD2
TGTGCCAGCAGCTTAACGGGACTAGCGGCAGATACGCAGTATTTT
CASSLTGLAADTQYF
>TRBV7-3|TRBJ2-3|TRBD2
TGTGCCAGCAGCAGCGGGGGGGCAGATACGCAGTATTTT
CASSSGGADTQYF
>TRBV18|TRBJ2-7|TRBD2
TGTGCCAGCTCACCACCTTCGGGGGGGGTAGGCGGAGAGCAGTACTTC
CASSPPSGGVGGEQYF
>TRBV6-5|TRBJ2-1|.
TGTGCCAGCAGTGACAAGGCCAATGAGCAGTTCTTC
CASSDKANEQFF
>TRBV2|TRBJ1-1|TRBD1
TGTGCCAGCAGTGCGGGACAGCTGTTGGAAGCTTTCTTT
CASSAGQLLEAFF
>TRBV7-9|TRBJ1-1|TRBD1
TGTGCCAGCAGAAACAGGGGGACTGAAGCTTTCTTT
CASRNRGTEAFF
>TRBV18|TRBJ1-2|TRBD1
TGTGCCAGCTCACCAGTGGACAGGGGGCCACTTTATGGCTACACCTTC
CASSPVDRGPLYGYTF
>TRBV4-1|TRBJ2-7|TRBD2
TGCGCCAGCAGCCAAAGGGAGGCGGGGGGCAGGGCCTACGAGCAGTACTTC
CASSQREAGGRAYEQYF
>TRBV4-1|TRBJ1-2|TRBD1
TGCGCCAGCAGCCACCCTAGACAGGGGGCTATGGATGGCTACACCTTC
CASSHPRQGAMDGYTF
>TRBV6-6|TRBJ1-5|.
TGTGCCAGCAGTCGGTCCGGACACTCTAGCAATCAGCCCCAGCATTTT
CASSRSGHSSNQPQHF
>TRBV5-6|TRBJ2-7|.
TGTGCCAGCAGCTTGGGCCTAGCCCCCGAGCAGTACTTC
CASSLGLAPEQYF
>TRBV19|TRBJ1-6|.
TGTGCCAGTAGTATAGACGTCTTTAGTTCACCCCTCCACTTT
CASSIDVFSSPLHF
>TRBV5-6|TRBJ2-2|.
TGTGCCAGCGCCCTGCCGGGGAACACCGGGGAGCTGTTTTTT
CASALPGNTGELFF
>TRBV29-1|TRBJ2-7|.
TGCAGCGTTCAGGGGACGGTATCCTACGAGCAGTACTTC
CSVQGTVSYEQYF